The 29 T cell receptor beta chains listed next were all sequenced from one sample in a study of blood T cells in healthy people across ages. The use of a sample-barcoded 5' primer and a J-beta primer mix characterized a second PCR of roughly 6 to 11 cycles. TCRdb reanalysed the 5' RACE reads using MiXCR and keeps one entry per CDR3 protein. In the table there are about 940,000 distinct CDR3 sequences, 48% of which are singletons. The sequencing input was blood. The receptors stem from a man younger than 40 in good health.

This clonotype was observed a few times. This chain uses TRBV29-1 with TRBJ2-3; 11 positions match TRBD2. The germline CDR1 and CDR2 sequences are SQVTM and ANQGSEA. There are 15 residues in the CDR3. V lost 6 bases, J lost 2 bases, and 7 bases stayed unmatched. The CDR3 reads CSVGASGGYTDTQYF. CDR3 sequence (DNA): TGCAGCGTGGGGGCTAGCGGGGGGTACACAGATACGCAGTATTTT.

The chain recombines TRBV20-1 with TRBJ2-5; TRBD2 matches 12 bases. Germline CDR1 is DFQATT and CDR2 is SNEGSKA (reference sequence). The CDR3 sequence is 16 residues long. The junction had 13 bases not matched to a gene; V was cut back by 0 bases and J by 11 bases. The CDR3 loop is CSARDPWTSGIQEQYF. CDR3 nucleotide sequence: TGCAGTGCTAGAGATCCGTGGACTAGCGGGATACAAGAGCAGTACTTC.

This clonotype was detected a few times. The chain combines TRBV10-3 with TRBJ1-2, with D possibly matching TRBD1 (5 bases). Per the germline V gene, CDR1 is ENHRY and CDR2 is SYGVKD. V shed 4 bases and J shed 2 bases, with 14 bases lying between them. The CDR3 covers 15 residues. The CDR3, as DNA: TGTGCCATCAGTGTAAACCGGGACGGAAACTATGGCTACACCTTC. Translation gives CAISVNRDGNYGYTF.

The genes are TRBV18 and TRBJ2-7; 9 bases agree with TRBD1. The germline V gene encodes CDR1 KGHSH and CDR2 LQKENI. This CDR3 spans 15 amino acids. V lost 1 base to trimming and J lost 5 bases; unmatched junction nucleotides: 6. The CDR3 protein is CASSPQQGAGDEQYF. The CDR3 DNA reads TGTGCCAGCTCACCACAACAGGGGGCAGGAGACGAGCAGTACTTC.

Only a few counts were recorded for this clonotype. The chain employs TRBV29-1 and TRBJ2-1, with 14 bases identical to TRBD2. J gave up 10 bases and V 2 bases, and 7 bases lay outside the gene matches. The CDR3 runs to 15 residues. Germline CDR1 is SQVTM and CDR2 is ANQGSEA. The CDR3 sequence is CSVESGLAGGPEQFF. For the CDR3, the DNA is TGCAGCGTTGAATCAGGACTAGCGGGGGGCCCAGAGCAGTTCTTC.

V usage is TRBV20-1 and J usage is TRBJ1-2, with D unclear. Germline V gene sequence: CDR1 DFQATT, CDR2 SNEGSKA (reference sequence). The CDR3 sequence is 13 residues long. Trimming took off 2 bases at V and 4 bases at J, with 11 bases between the two ends. As DNA, the CDR3 is TGCAGTGCTAGATCCAGTCACAGCTATGGCTACACCTTC. This codes for CSARSSHSYGYTF.

The gene calls are TRBV11-2 and TRBJ1-1; D gene ambiguous. The CDR3 has 13 amino acids. The germline CDR1 and CDR2 sequences are SGHAT and FQNNGV. V lost 5 bases and J lost 0, with 7 bases in between. Here the CDR3 reads CASSVFVNTEAFF. DNA for the CDR3: TGTGCCAGCAGCGTATTCGTGAACACTGAAGCTTTCTTT.

This clonotype appeared a few times. The J gene is TRBJ2-5, the V gene TRBV4-2, with TRBD2 identical over 7 bases. Unmatched junction bases numbered 6, after V lost 0 bases and J lost 2 bases. CDR3 size: 16 residues. CDR1 is LGHNA, CDR2 YNFKEQ, per germline. The CDR3 sequence is CASSQDGLELQETQYF. CDR3 DNA sequence: TGTGCCAGCAGCCAAGATGGACTAGAACTTCAAGAGACCCAGTACTTC.

V is TRBV5-1 and J is TRBJ2-1; 9 bases fit TRBD1. In germline, CDR1 is SGHRS, CDR2 YFSETQ. V lost 4 bases to trimming and J lost 5 bases; unmatched junction nucleotides: 4. The CDR3 sequence is 14 residues long. The CDR3, as DNA: TGCGCCAGCAGCGCGGGACAGGGCGACAATGAGCAGTTCTTC. Translating it yields CASSAGQGDNEQFF.

The V gene is TRBV4-2, the J gene TRBJ2-7; 7 bases align to TRBD1. Germline V gene sequence: CDR1 LGHNA, CDR2 YNFKEQ. There are 16 residues in the CDR3. Unmatched junction bases numbered 9, after V lost 2 bases and J lost 2 bases. The CDR3 sequence: CASSQWILQGPYEQYF. The CDR3 nucleotides read TGTGCCAGCAGCCAATGGATATTACAGGGGCCCTACGAGCAGTACTTC.

This clonotype has a handful of counts. V and J are TRBV15 and TRBJ2-5; maybe TRBD2 (5 bases). The end of the DNA is better explained by TRBJ2-7, so the J call may be wrong. This CDR3 comprises 14 residues. The germline V gene has CDR1 LNHNV and CDR2 YYDKDF (reference sequence). CDR3: CATSPSAGFREQYF. CDR3 DNA sequence: TGTGCCACCAGCCCAAGCGCGGGTTTTCGCGAGCAGTACTTC.

The rearrangement uses TRBV28 and TRBJ2-1; 8 bases map to TRBD1. The CDR3 runs 15 residues. J lost 6 bases, V lost 4 bases, and 8 bases had no gene match. Germline-derived CDR1 and CDR2 are MDHEN and SYDVKM. CDR3 residues: CASSSQGALINEQFF. The DNA for the CDR3 is TGTGCCAGCAGTTCGCAGGGGGCACTCATCAATGAGCAGTTCTTC. Supplemented by reference TRBV28 and TRBJ2-1, the full variable domain reads DVKVTQSSRYLVKRTGEKVFLECVQDMDHENMFWYRQDPGLGLRLIYFSYDVKMKEKGDIPEGYSVSREKKERFSLILESASTNQTSMYLCASSSQGALINEQFFGPGTRLTVL.

This clonotype was detected only a few times. V and J are TRBV10-3 and TRBJ1-2; TRBD1 matches 10 bases. Per the germline V gene, CDR1 is ENHRY and CDR2 is SYGVKD. The V and J ends lost 5 bases and 7 bases, in that order; junction bases with no gene match: 10. The CDR3 length is 15 residues. For the CDR3, the DNA is TGTGCCATCAGTCAGGGCCCCGGGACAGGGGTTGGCTACACCTTC. Residues: CAISQGPGTGVGYTF.

This clonotype was counted a few times. This sequence joins TRBV2 and TRBJ2-3; D might be TRBD1 or TRBD2, each matching 6 bases. Trimming took 8 bases from V and 4 from J, leaving 13 bases between them. CDR3 size: 13 residues. Per germline, CDR1 SNHLY and CDR2 FYNNEI. In nucleotides, the CDR3 is TGTGCCAGCCGAGGGGGGCCCGCAGATACGCAGTATTTT. Translation gives CASRGGPADTQYF. The full variable domain, its missing parts supplied by reference TRBV2 and TRBJ2-3, is EPEVTQTPSHQVTQMGQEVILRCVPISNHLYFYWYRQILGQKVEFLVSFYNNEISEKSEIFDDQFSVERPDGSNFTLKIRSTKLEDSAMYFCASRGGPADTQYFGPGTRLTVL.

In this sample, this clonotype turned up a few times. The V gene is TRBV20-1, the J gene TRBJ2-3, with 11 bases aligning to TRBD2. V lost 0 bases to trimming and J lost 4 bases; unmatched junction nucleotides: 9. CDR1 and CDR2 (germline): DFQATT, SNEGSKA (reference sequence). This CDR3 is 17 amino acids long. CDR3 sequence (DNA): TGCAGTGCTAGAGATCGGTTGACTAGCGGGGTCGCAGATACGCAGTATTTT. Protein: CSARDRLTSGVADTQYF.

The rearrangement uses TRBV12-3 or TRBV12-4 and TRBJ1-4; possibly TRBD1 for D (5 bases). CDR3 length: 14 residues. V shed 0 bases and J shed 4 bases, with 6 bases lying between them. The CDR3 nucleotides are TGTGCCAGCAGTTTAGCTGGGGGTAATGAAAAACTGTTTTTT. Translating it yields CASSLAGGNEKLFF.

The chain is built from TRBV5-1 and TRBJ2-1; TRBD2 matches at 9 bases. The germline V gene encodes CDR1 SGHRS and CDR2 YFSETQ. V shed 6 bases, J shed 5 bases, and the junction held 12 bases outside the gene matches. CDR3 length: 16 amino acids. CDR3 DNA sequence: TGCGCCAGCAACACCGGTGGAGCGGGGGGAAACAATGAGCAGTTCTTC. Encoded protein: CASNTGGAGGNNEQFF.

The sample holds a few counts of this clonotype. A much larger clone is a single base away; this may be a read error. This sequence joins TRBV6-4 and TRBJ2-1, with 7 bases lining up with TRBD2. The J segment lost 5 bases and the V segment lost 3 bases, leaving 7 bases of the junction unmatched. This CDR3 is built from 15 residues. Germline V gene lookup returns CDR1 MRHNA and CDR2 SNTAGT. The CDR3 DNA reads TGTGCCAGCAGTGAGGGCCGAGCGGGGCACAATGAGCAGTTCTTC. It encodes CASSEGRAGHNEQFF.

V gene TRBV7-9 combines with J gene TRBJ1-1; 10 bases match TRBD1. Germline trimming cut 1 base from V and 3 bases from J; bases unmatched to any gene: 5. CDR1 and CDR2 from the germline V gene are SEHNR and FQNEAQ (reference sequence). The CDR3 consists of 16 residues. CDR3 bases: TGTGCCAGCAGCTTAGGTGGGACAGGGGCTTACACTGAAGCTTTCTTT. It translates to CASSLGGTGAYTEAFF.

The rearrangement links TRBV7-9 to TRBJ2-7; D remains unclear. The CDR3 totals 13 residues. Per the germline V gene, CDR1 is SEHNR and CDR2 is FQNEAQ (reference sequence). Trimming stripped 1 base from V and 4 bases from J, with 8 bases between. The CDR3 nucleotides are TGTGCCAGCAGCTTAGAAGATCTGTACGAGCAGTACTTC. It codes for CASSLEDLYEQYF. The full variable domain, its missing parts supplied by reference TRBV7-9 and TRBJ2-7, is DTGVSQNPRHKITKRGQNVTFRCDPISEHNRLYWYRQTLGQGPEFLTYFQNEAQLEKSRLLSDRFSAERPKGSFSTLEIQRTEQGDSAMYLCASSLEDLYEQYFGPGTRLTVT.

This clonotype occurred many times. The rearrangement links TRBV4-3 to TRBJ2-3; perhaps TRBD2 as D (6 bases). The V gene lost 1 base and the J gene lost 6 bases, with 14 bases spanning the gap. Germline V gene sequence: CDR1 LGHNA, CDR2 YSLEER. CDR3 length: 15 residues. The CDR3: CASSQAVGGFDTQYF. DNA of the CDR3: TGCGCCAGCAGCCAAGCGGTTGGGGGGTTTGATACGCAGTATTTT.

The J gene is TRBJ2-7, the V gene TRBV3-1; no definite D call. Germline values: CDR1 LGHDT, CDR2 YNNKEL (reference sequence). CDR3 length: 16 amino acids. Trimming pared 6 bases from V and 3 bases from J, leaving 21 bases between. The CDR3 DNA is TGTGCCAGCAGTCCAAGAAACACGGCCCAATACTACGAGCAGTACTTC. Protein product: CASSPRNTAQYYEQYF.

V usage is TRBV9 and J usage is TRBJ1-1; perhaps TRBD1 as D (5 bases). Trimming stripped 0 bases from V and 6 bases from J, with 18 bases between. This CDR3 has 16 residues. The germline gives CDR1 SGDLS, CDR2 YYNGEE. The CDR3 sequence is CASSVVLLGESAEAFF. The DNA of the CDR3 is TGTGCCAGCAGCGTAGTGTTGTTGGGGGAGTCGGCTGAAGCTTTCTTT.

As DNA, the CDR3 is TGTGCCAGCAGCTCCCTGGGACAGGTGGGCTATGGCTACACCTTC. As protein: CASSSLGQVGYGYTF. The V gene is TRBV7-9, the J gene TRBJ1-2; 8 bases line up with TRBD1. Trimming removed 4 bases from V and 4 bases from J; junction bases left unmatched: 8. The CDR3 totals 15 residues. CDR1 and CDR2 (germline): SEHNR, FQNEAQ (reference sequence).

The chain is built from TRBV12-3 or TRBV12-4 and TRBJ2-7; D assignment may be TRBD1 or TRBD2 (5 bases each). Trimming shortened V by 2 bases and J by 12 bases, and 17 bases separated the two germline ends. The CDR3 covers 13 residues. The CDR3: CASSLRERGVAYF. In nucleotides, the CDR3 is TGTGCCAGCAGTTTAAGGGAGAGAGGGGTAGCGTACTTC.

This clonotype was detected a few times. This chain joins TRBV7-3 and TRBJ2-4, with 11 bases lining up with TRBD1. The germline V gene encodes CDR1 SGHTA and CDR2 FQGTGA. J lost 6 bases, V lost 5 bases, and 6 bases had no gene match. The CDR3 covers 15 residues. CDR3: CASSDSGTGGNIQYF. In DNA form, the CDR3 reads TGTGCCAGCAGCGACTCCGGGACAGGGGGAAACATTCAGTACTTC. The whole variable domain, remainder taken from reference TRBV7-3 and TRBJ2-4, is GAGVSQTPSNKVTEKGKYVELRCDPISGHTALYWYRQSLGQGPEFLIYFQGTGAADDSGLPNDRFFAVRPEGSVSTLKIQRTERGDSAVYLCASSDSGTGGNIQYFGAGTRLSVL.

The chain is built from TRBV28 and TRBJ2-2; tentative D call: TRBD2 (6 bases). Germline V gene lookup returns CDR1 MDHEN and CDR2 SYDVKM. V lost 7 bases and J 14 bases, leaving 17 bases between the germline ends. The CDR3 contains 12 residues. Here the CDR3 reads CASKQEGSGLFF. Here the CDR3 DNA reads TGTGCCAGCAAACAGGAGGGTTCGGGACTGTTTTTT.

This clonotype was seen a few times. In DNA form, the CDR3 reads TGCGCCAGCAGCCAAGATGTGATGACCTCCTACAATGAGCAGTTCTTC. This encodes CASSQDVMTSYNEQFF. The chain couples TRBV4-1 to TRBJ2-1; D is unclear. V lost 0 bases to trimming and J lost 0 bases, with 9 bases between them. This CDR3 spans 16 amino acids. The germline gives CDR1 MGHRA, CDR2 YSYEKL.

This clonotype was seen more than once but under ten times. The rearrangement uses TRBV27 and TRBJ2-1; 7 nucleotides agree with TRBD2. The CDR3 length is 15 residues. Losses at the gene ends were 6 bases for V and 2 bases for J; bases not matched to a gene: 7. Germline CDR1 is MNHEY and CDR2 is SMNVEV (reference sequence). CDR3 amino acids: CASSGRGSPYNEQFF. CDR3 bases: TGTGCCAGCAGCGGGCGGGGGAGCCCCTACAATGAGCAGTTCTTC.